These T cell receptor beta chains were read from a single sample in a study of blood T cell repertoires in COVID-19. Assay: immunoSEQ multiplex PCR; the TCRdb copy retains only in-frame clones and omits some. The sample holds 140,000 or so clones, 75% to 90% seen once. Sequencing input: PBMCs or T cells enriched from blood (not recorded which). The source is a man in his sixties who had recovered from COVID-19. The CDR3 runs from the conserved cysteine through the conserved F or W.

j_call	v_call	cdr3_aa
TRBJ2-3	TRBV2	CASSAATGRGDTQYF
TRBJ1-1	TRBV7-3	CASSLRQGGTEAFF
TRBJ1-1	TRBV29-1	CSYVRDRGSEAFF
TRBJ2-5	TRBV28	CASSSLETQYF
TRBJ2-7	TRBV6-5	CASRGGGTYEQYF
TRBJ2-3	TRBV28	CASSGGAWTDTQYF
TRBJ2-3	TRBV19	CASSIGASGGTSTDTQYF
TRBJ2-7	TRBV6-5	CASKRSSGSSYEQYF
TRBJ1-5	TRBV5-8	CASSPRGQPLNQPQHF
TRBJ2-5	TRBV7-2	CASSSGLAGGQETQYF
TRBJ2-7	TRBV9	CASSPSQGLHYEQYF
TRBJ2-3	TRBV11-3	CASSLAGTGGSDTQYF
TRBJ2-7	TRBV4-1	CASSQEGQRSYEQYF
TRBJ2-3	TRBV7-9	CASSWDRSTDTQYF
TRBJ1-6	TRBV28	CASRITGDSPLHF
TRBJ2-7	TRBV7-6	CASSLVPPFRAYEQYF
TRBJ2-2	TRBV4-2	CASSQDMRAGGSTGELFF
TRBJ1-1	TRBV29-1	CSVEHRGGTEAFF
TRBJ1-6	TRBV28	CASSLIRQGDSPLHF
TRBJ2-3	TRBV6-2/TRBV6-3	CASSYRAGTDTQYF
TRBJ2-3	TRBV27	CASSTRTGADTQYF
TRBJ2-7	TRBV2	CASSGTGYEQYF
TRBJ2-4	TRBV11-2	CATTGLLAKNIQYF
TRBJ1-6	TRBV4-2	CASSQETESPLHF
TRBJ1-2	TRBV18	CASSPLRQALYGYTF
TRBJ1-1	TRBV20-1	CSASDRGYTEAFF
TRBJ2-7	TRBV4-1	CASSQARGQGYPYEQYF
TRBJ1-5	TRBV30	CAWSGGDLQPQHF
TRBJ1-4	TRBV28	CASSLQHRGGLLFF
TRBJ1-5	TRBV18	CASSPGGGLQPQHF
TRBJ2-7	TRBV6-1	CASSELRVSYEQYF